The rows below give T cell receptor beta chains drawn from one sample of a study of blood T cell repertoires in COVID-19. The table came from immunoSEQ multiplex PCR; TCRdb's copy has only in-frame clones and leaves some out. The sample includes 400,000 to 500,000 clones, roughly 84% of them seen just once. Input material: PBMCs or T cells enriched from blood (not recorded which). The source of these receptors is a young woman who had been exposed to COVID-19. The CDR3 runs from the conserved cysteine through the conserved F or W. The D gene is left open where the match is weak. Clone size, where shown, is once, few, many, or a class for clones that have expanded.

d_gene: .; v_gene: TRBV24-1; j_gene: TRBJ1-2; abundance: once; CDR3nt: TGTGCCACCAGTGATGGAGCCGGCTACACCTTC; CDR3aa: CATSDGAGYTF
d_gene: TRBD1; v_gene: TRBV28; j_gene: TRBJ2-5; abundance: .; CDR3nt: TGTGCCAGCAGGGGGGGACAGGGGGCTTGGGAGACCCAGTACTTC; CDR3aa: CASRGGQGAWETQYF
d_gene: .; v_gene: TRBV5-1; j_gene: TRBJ2-2; abundance: once; CDR3nt: TGCGCCAGCAGCTTGGGACACCACACCGGGGAGCTGTTTTTT; CDR3aa: CASSLGHHTGELFF
d_gene: TRBD2; v_gene: TRBV6-5; j_gene: TRBJ2-5; abundance: once; CDR3nt: TGTGCCAGCAGTTACACGGGGGGAGGAAAGCAAGAGACCCAGTACTTC; CDR3aa: CASSYTGGGKQETQYF
d_gene: TRBD1; v_gene: TRBV7-2; j_gene: TRBJ1-2; abundance: .; CDR3nt: TGTGCCAGCAGCCACAACACAGGGGACTCCGGCTACACCTTC; CDR3aa: CASSHNTGDSGYTF
d_gene: .; v_gene: TRBV4-1; j_gene: TRBJ2-2; abundance: few; CDR3nt: TGCGCCAGCAGCCAAGTGGTGTGGCTAGCGACCGGGGAGCTGTTTTTT; CDR3aa: CASSQVVWLATGELFF
d_gene: .; v_gene: TRBV28; j_gene: TRBJ1-1; abundance: .; CDR3nt: TGTGCCAGCAGCCCAGCGGGGGTAGGAACTGAAGCTTTCTTT; CDR3aa: CASSPAGVGTEAFF
d_gene: .; v_gene: TRBV2; j_gene: TRBJ2-7; abundance: .; CDR3nt: TGTGCCAGCAGTGATCCGGCGGTAGCGGTCTACGAGCAGTACTTC; CDR3aa: CASSDPAVAVYEQYF
d_gene: TRBD1; v_gene: TRBV18; j_gene: TRBJ1-1; abundance: .; CDR3nt: TGTGCCAGCTCACCCTTGGGCCAGGGGGCCCGGAGAATGGCCACTGAAGCTTTCTTT; CDR3aa: CASSPLGQGARRMATEAFF
d_gene: .; v_gene: TRBV5-5; j_gene: TRBJ2-7; abundance: .; CDR3nt: TGTGCCAGCAGCTGGGTTGGGCCTGGGATCGCGGGACGAAGCTACGAGCAGTACTTC; CDR3aa: CASSWVGPGIAGRSYEQYF
d_gene: .; v_gene: TRBV27; j_gene: TRBJ2-7; abundance: once; CDR3nt: TGTGCCAGCAGTAACGGGACACGGGCCCATCACCCCTACGAGCAGTACTTC; CDR3aa: CASSNGTRAHHPYEQYF
d_gene: TRBD1; v_gene: TRBV19; j_gene: TRBJ1-5; abundance: .; CDR3nt: TGTGCCAGTAGTACCGGACAGGCGAGCAATCAGCCCCAGCATTTT; CDR3aa: CASSTGQASNQPQHF
d_gene: .; v_gene: TRBV3-1/TRBV3-2; j_gene: TRBJ2-1; abundance: .; CDR3nt: TGTGCCAGCAGCCATCTTGGTTCCCCCCTAGGAGGGTTCTTC; CDR3aa: CASSHLGSPLGGFF
d_gene: .; v_gene: TRBV18; j_gene: TRBJ2-3; abundance: .; CDR3nt: TGTGCCAGCTCACCCACTACAGATACGCAGTATTTT; CDR3aa: CASSPTTDTQYF
d_gene: .; v_gene: TRBV6-5; j_gene: TRBJ2-7; abundance: .; CDR3nt: TGTGCCAGCAGTTCTAGAGTAGGGAGTACCTACGAGCAGTACTTC; CDR3aa: CASSSRVGSTYEQYF
d_gene: TRBD1; v_gene: TRBV11-2; j_gene: TRBJ2-1; abundance: .; CDR3nt: TGTGCCAGCAGCTTTGACAGGGGGCTGAGCAATGAGCAGTTCTTC; CDR3aa: CASSFDRGLSNEQFF
d_gene: .; v_gene: TRBV6-5; j_gene: TRBJ1-1; abundance: .; CDR3nt: TGTGCCAGCAAGAGCGGGGGGGAAAACACTGAAGCTTTCTTT; CDR3aa: CASKSGGENTEAFF
d_gene: .; v_gene: TRBV28; j_gene: TRBJ1-5; abundance: .; CDR3nt: TGTGCCAGCAGTTTATGGGAAGGGAGTCAGCCCCAGCATTTT; CDR3aa: CASSLWEGSQPQHF
d_gene: TRBD2; v_gene: TRBV5-1; j_gene: TRBJ2-2; abundance: .; CDR3nt: TGCGCCAGCAGCCCTGGCTTAACTAGCGGTACGACCGGGGAGCTGTTTTTT; CDR3aa: CASSPGLTSGTTGELFF
d_gene: .; v_gene: TRBV7-6; j_gene: TRBJ1-2; abundance: .; CDR3nt: TGTGCCAGCAGCTCCAGCACCGGGTCGTATGGCTACACCTTC; CDR3aa: CASSSSTGSYGYTF
d_gene: .; v_gene: TRBV28; j_gene: TRBJ1-5; abundance: once; CDR3nt: TGTGCCAGCAGTTTATTAGGGGACACAGGTCAGCCCCAGCATTTT; CDR3aa: CASSLLGDTGQPQHF
d_gene: .; v_gene: TRBV5-1; j_gene: TRBJ2-1; abundance: .; CDR3nt: TGCGCCACCTCAGAGGGCAGAGACAATGAGCAGTTCTTC; CDR3aa: CATSEGRDNEQFF
d_gene: .; v_gene: TRBV5-1; j_gene: TRBJ2-2; abundance: .; CDR3nt: TGCGCCAGCAGCTCACGACAGGGGGCGGGAGGGCCCGGGGAGCTGTTTTTT; CDR3aa: CASSSRQGAGGPGELFF
d_gene: .; v_gene: TRBV3-1/TRBV3-2; j_gene: TRBJ1-2; abundance: .; CDR3nt: TGTGCCAGCACCTATGGGGGGGGAAAAAACTATGGCTACACCTTC; CDR3aa: CASTYGGGKNYGYTF
d_gene: TRBD2; v_gene: TRBV4-1; j_gene: TRBJ2-2; abundance: .; CDR3nt: TGCGCCAGCAGCCAAGAAGGTGTAGCGGGGGGTCCGAACACCGGGGAGCTGTTTTTT; CDR3aa: CASSQEGVAGGPNTGELFF
d_gene: .; v_gene: TRBV14; j_gene: TRBJ2-1; abundance: .; CDR3nt: TGTGCCAGCAGCCAAGGTGGTACAGGGTACGTTGAGCAGTTCTTC; CDR3aa: CASSQGGTGYVEQFF
d_gene: .; v_gene: TRBV6-5; j_gene: TRBJ1-4; abundance: .; CDR3nt: TGTGCCAGCAGGACAACAGCCCTAAAAAATGAAAAACTGTTTTTT; CDR3aa: CASRTTALKNEKLFF
d_gene: TRBD1; v_gene: TRBV10-1; j_gene: TRBJ1-1; abundance: .; CDR3nt: TGCGCCAGCAGGGCGGACAGGGAGAACACTGAAGCTTTCTTT; CDR3aa: CASRADRENTEAFF
d_gene: TRBD2; v_gene: TRBV29-1; j_gene: TRBJ2-1; abundance: .; CDR3nt: TGCAGCGTTGAAGGGACTAGCGAGCTCAATGAGCAGTTCTTC; CDR3aa: CSVEGTSELNEQFF
d_gene: .; v_gene: TRBV14; j_gene: TRBJ2-1; abundance: .; CDR3nt: TGTGCCAGCAGCCAAGGGACACCTTACAATGAGCAGTTCTTC; CDR3aa: CASSQGTPYNEQFF
d_gene: .; v_gene: TRBV4-3; j_gene: TRBJ2-2; abundance: .; CDR3nt: TGCGCCAGCAGCCAAGGAACAGGGCACAACACCGGGGAGCTGTTTTTT; CDR3aa: CASSQGTGHNTGELFF
d_gene: .; v_gene: TRBV3-1/TRBV3-2; j_gene: TRBJ2-5; abundance: .; CDR3nt: TGTGCCAGCAGCCAAAGGGGCGTGGGCCCATACGTATACACTTCGGAGACCCAGTACTTC; CDR3aa: CASSQRGVGPYVYTSETQYF
d_gene: .; v_gene: TRBV28; j_gene: TRBJ2-7; abundance: .; CDR3nt: TGTGCCAGCAGTTCACAACCGGGATCTTATCGGTGGGAGCAGTACTTC; CDR3aa: CASSSQPGSYRWEQYF
d_gene: TRBD1; v_gene: TRBV27; j_gene: TRBJ2-7; abundance: .; CDR3nt: TGTGCCAGCAGTTTTCGACAGGGCTCCATGTCCTACGAGCAGTACTTC; CDR3aa: CASSFRQGSMSYEQYF
d_gene: .; v_gene: TRBV30; j_gene: TRBJ2-5; abundance: .; CDR3nt: TGTGCCTGGAGTGTATACGGGGAGACCCAGTACTTC; CDR3aa: CAWSVYGETQYF
d_gene: TRBD1; v_gene: TRBV6-5; j_gene: TRBJ1-6; abundance: .; CDR3nt: TGTGCCAGCAGTTCACGACAACAGGGGCGGCGTTCACCCCTCCACTTT; CDR3aa: CASSSRQQGRRSPLHF
d_gene: .; v_gene: TRBV24-1; j_gene: TRBJ2-2; abundance: .; CDR3nt: TGTGCCACCACAGGTGGAGGCGCGGCCGGGGAGCTGTTTTTT; CDR3aa: CATTGGGAAGELFF
d_gene: .; v_gene: TRBV24-1; j_gene: TRBJ1-2; abundance: .; CDR3nt: TGTGCCACCAGTGGGGGGACATACTATGGCTACACCTTC; CDR3aa: CATSGGTYYGYTF
d_gene: TRBD1; v_gene: TRBV6-2/TRBV6-3; j_gene: TRBJ2-1; abundance: .; CDR3nt: TGTGCCAGCAGTTTTAGGACAGGTGGGCAGTTCTTC; CDR3aa: CASSFRTGGQFF
d_gene: TRBD1; v_gene: TRBV5-1; j_gene: TRBJ1-1; abundance: .; CDR3nt: TGCGCCAGCAGCTTGGGGGACAGGTACACTGAAGCTTTCTTT; CDR3aa: CASSLGDRYTEAFF
d_gene: TRBD2; v_gene: TRBV5-1; j_gene: TRBJ2-1; abundance: few; CDR3nt: TGCGCCAGCAGCTTGGTAGCGGGGGGGCCAGGTGAGCAGTTCTTC; CDR3aa: CASSLVAGGPGEQFF
d_gene: .; v_gene: TRBV6-5; j_gene: TRBJ1-1; abundance: .; CDR3nt: TGTGCCAGCATCCCCGCGGGGGTCACTGAAGCTTTCTTT; CDR3aa: CASIPAGVTEAFF
d_gene: .; v_gene: TRBV28; j_gene: TRBJ2-2; abundance: .; CDR3nt: TGTGCCAGCAGTTTGGGGGCAAGCCCTAACACCGGGGAGCTGTTTTTT; CDR3aa: CASSLGASPNTGELFF
d_gene: .; v_gene: TRBV11-3; j_gene: TRBJ1-1; abundance: .; CDR3nt: TGTGCCAGCAGCCGTACAGGGAACACTGAAGCTTTCTTT; CDR3aa: CASSRTGNTEAFF
d_gene: TRBD1; v_gene: TRBV7-8; j_gene: TRBJ1-1; abundance: .; CDR3nt: TGTGCCAGCAGCCCGGACAGGGGATTGAACACTGAAGCTTTCTTT; CDR3aa: CASSPDRGLNTEAFF
d_gene: .; v_gene: TRBV27; j_gene: TRBJ1-3; abundance: .; CDR3nt: TGTGCCAGCAGTTTGACAGCCCTCTCTGGAAACACCATATATTTT; CDR3aa: CASSLTALSGNTIYF